Reported below is one T cell receptor beta chain. This sample was included in a study of blood T cell repertoires in COVID-19. On the study more broadly: There were acute and convalescent COVID-19 samples, and they came from the United States, Italy and Spain.

In the source study's methods: Estimated nucleated cell counts came from reference gene primer amplification. This table comes from immunoSEQ multiplex PCR, and its TCRdb copy is limited to in-frame clones, with some not included. That table gives V, J and clone size, and the DNA gave D and trimming. The data contain about 330,000 clones, roughly 87% of them singletons. Per the germline V gene, CDR1 is LGHNT and CDR2 is FRNRAP. The CDR3 runs 15 residues. The trim removed 3 bases at V and 4 bases at J, leaving 7 bases unmatched. The chain uses TRBV12-5 and TRBJ1-2; TRBD1 agrees at 8 bases. The sequencing sample was made of peripheral blood. The receptor was derived from a man younger than 40 with COVID-19, enrolled during active disease. In DNA form, the CDR3 reads TGTGCTAGTGGTTTCGGATCAGGGGGCGGCTATGGCTACACCTTC. Its protein product is CASGFGSGGGYGYTF.